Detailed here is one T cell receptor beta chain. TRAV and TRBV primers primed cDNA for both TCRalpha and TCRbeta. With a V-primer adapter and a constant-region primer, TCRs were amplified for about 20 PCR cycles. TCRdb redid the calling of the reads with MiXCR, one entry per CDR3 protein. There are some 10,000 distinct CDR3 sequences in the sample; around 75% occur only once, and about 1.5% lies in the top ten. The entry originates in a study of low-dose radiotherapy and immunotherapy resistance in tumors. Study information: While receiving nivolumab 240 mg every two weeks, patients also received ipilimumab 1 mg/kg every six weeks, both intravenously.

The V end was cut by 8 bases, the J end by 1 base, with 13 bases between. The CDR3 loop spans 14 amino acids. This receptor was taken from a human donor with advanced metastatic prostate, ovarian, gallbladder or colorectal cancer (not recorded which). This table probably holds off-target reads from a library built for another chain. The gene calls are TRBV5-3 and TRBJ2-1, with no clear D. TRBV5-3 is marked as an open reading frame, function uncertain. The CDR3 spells CASRRALSYNEQFF. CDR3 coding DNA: TGTGCCAGCAGACGGGCCTTGTCCTACAATGAGCAGTTCTTC.